The 10 T cell receptor beta chains below all came from one sample that was sequenced in a study of shared clonotypes between healthy human individuals. Data came from immunoSEQ multiplex PCR; TCRdb stores just in-frame clones and leaves some out. Among roughly 2 million clones listed, 95% were seen once. The material sequenced was naive CD4+ T cells sorted from blood. The subset: CD45RA+ positively selected. Source of these receptors: a man aged 18 to 29 in good health.

The chain uses TRBV10-3 and TRBJ2-1; 9 bases are shared with TRBD1. CDR1 ENHRY and CDR2 SYGVKD come from the germline V gene. Trimming cost V 5 bases and J 2 bases; bases outside gene matches: 1. The CDR3 spans 14 residues. CDR3 DNA sequence: TGTGCCATCAGTCGACAGGGGGCCTACAATGAGCAGTTCTTC. This encodes CAISRQGAYNEQFF.

The chain combines TRBV27 with TRBJ2-6, with 7 nucleotides matching TRBD1. CDR1 and CDR2 from the germline V gene are MNHEY and SMNVEV (reference sequence). The J segment lost 2 bases and the V segment lost 5 bases, leaving 6 bases of the junction unmatched. The CDR3 is 16 amino acids. The CDR3 nucleotides are TGTGCCAGCAGTCAGACAGGGACGACTGGGGCCAACGTCCTGACTTTC. It codes for CASSQTGTTGANVLTF.

The chain recombines TRBV2 with TRBJ2-2, with 9 bases fitting TRBD2. The CDR3 runs to 16 residues. Germline CDR1 is SNHLY and CDR2 is FYNNEI. The V segment lost 6 bases and the J segment 1 base; nucleotides outside the gene matches: 6. CDR3 sequence (DNA): TGTGCCAGCAGCCGACTAGCGGACCTGAACACCGGGGAGCTGTTTTTT. It encodes CASSRLADLNTGELFF.

Comments on this clone: At the DNA level, this CDR3 is encoded by other sequences in the same sample as well. The V call is TRBV6-1, the J call TRBJ2-3, with D unresolved. Germline V gene sequence: CDR1 MNHNS, CDR2 SASEGT. Trimming cost V 3 bases and J 0 bases, with 4 bases left between them. The CDR3 length is 13 residues. CDR3 protein: CASSDGSTDTQYF. Written as DNA, the CDR3 is TGTGCCAGCAGTGACGGCAGCACAGATACGCAGTATTTT.

The chain has TRBV5-1 and TRBJ1-1, with 7 bases fitting TRBD1. CDR1 is SGHRS, CDR2 YFSETQ, per germline. This CDR3 comprises 13 residues. V was clipped by 4 bases and J by 4 bases; unmatched bases: 4. The CDR3 loop is CASSPGGGTEAFF. The CDR3 DNA reads as TGCGCCAGCAGCCCAGGGGGAGGCACTGAAGCTTTCTTT. Full variable domain (outside the CDR3, taken from reference TRBV5-1 and TRBJ1-1): KAGVTQTPRYLIKTRGQQVTLSCSPISGHRSVSWYQQTPGQGLQFLFEYFSETQRNKGNFPGRFSGRQFSNSRSEMNVSTLELGDSALYLCASSPGGGTEAFFGQGTRLTVV.

CDR3 residues: CASRLTGKDYGYTF. DNA of the CDR3: TGTGCCAGCAGACTGACAGGGAAGGACTATGGCTACACCTTC. The chain is built from TRBV6-6 and TRBJ1-2; 7 bases align to TRBD1. The CDR3 runs 14 residues. Unmatched junction bases numbered 7, after V lost 6 bases and J lost 3 bases. Germline assignment: CDR1 MNHNY and CDR2 SVGAGI (reference sequence).

V is TRBV6-5 and J is TRBJ2-7; 7 bases fit TRBD1. The CDR3 contains 15 residues. Unmatched junction bases numbered 10, after V lost 6 bases and J lost 2 bases. Germline CDR1 and CDR2: MNHEY and SVGAGI. The CDR3 here is CASSSTGQQTYEQYF. The CDR3 nucleotides read TGTGCCAGCAGCTCAACGGGACAGCAGACCTACGAGCAGTACTTC.

Comment on this clone: Compared with germline, one end of the junction differs, possibly owing to a read error. CDR3 sequence reads: CASSLDRGDGYTF. The DNA for the CDR3 is TGTGCCAGCAGTTTGGACAGGGGGGATGGCTACACCTTC. The genes are TRBV5-4 and TRBJ1-2; 10 nucleotides line up with TRBD1. The CDR3 is 13 amino acids. CDR1 is SGHNT and CDR2 is YYREEE in the germline V gene (reference sequence).

J is TRBJ1-2 and V is TRBV30; possibly TRBD1 for D (6 bases). Trimming shortened V by 5 bases and J by 2 bases, and 12 bases separated the two germline ends. Germline V gives CDR1 GTSNPN, CDR2 SVGIG (reference sequence). The CDR3 runs to 13 residues. CDR3 in DNA: TGTGCCTGGGCGAAGGGGGTGAACTATGGCTACACCTTC. Protein sequence: CAWAKGVNYGYTF.

The chain recombines TRBV6-6 with TRBJ2-7, with a possible D match to TRBD1 (6 bases). V was pared by 6 bases and J by 5 bases, with 11 bases between. CDR3 length equals 12 residues. Germline V gene sequence: CDR1 MNHNY, CDR2 SVGAGI (reference sequence). The CDR3 reads CASSRTGHEQYF. The CDR3 bases are TGTGCCAGCAGCCGAACAGGGCACGAGCAGTACTTC.